Below, 24 T cell receptor beta chains from the same sample are listed, as sequenced in a study of tumor-infiltrating lymphocytes in oesophageal squamous cell carcinoma. TCRdb reprocessed the PCR reads with MiXCR, giving one entry per CDR3 protein. The sample consists of fewer than 20,000 distinct CDR3 sequences, nearly 45% of them appearing once. Sequencing used esophageal tumor tissue. Receptor source: a male donor with esophageal squamous cell carcinoma.

This clonotype was recorded once. V usage is TRBV7-2 and J usage is TRBJ2-3; D may correspond to TRBD1 or TRBD2 (5 bases each). Germline V gene data show CDR1 as SGHTA and CDR2 as FQGNSA. V lost 2 bases and J 4 bases, leaving 7 bases between the germline ends. This CDR3 has 13 amino acids. The CDR3 reads CASSLTGPDTQYF. In nucleotides, the CDR3 is TGTGCCAGCAGCTTAACGGGGCCAGATACGCAGTATTTT.

This clonotype was recorded a few times. The germline gene is not matched at one end of the junction; a read error may be the cause. This sequence joins TRBV12-3 or TRBV12-4 and TRBJ1-6; TRBD1 matches 9 bases. This CDR3 has 13 amino acids. For the CDR3, the DNA is TGTGTCAGCAGTCCAGGACAGGGGACACCCCTCCACTTT. Its translation is CVSSPGQGTPLHF.

The chain carries TRBV7-2 and TRBJ2-1, with TRBD2 matching over 9 bases. The CDR3 spans 15 residues. The ends lost 1 base at V and 6 bases at J; junction bases unmatched: 4. CDR1 is SGHTA and CDR2 is FQGNSA in the germline V gene. This chain's CDR3 is CASSLDSGGVNEQFF. CDR3 DNA sequence: TGTGCCAGCAGCTTAGATAGCGGGGGTGTCAATGAGCAGTTCTTC.

This clonotype was counted ten times or more. This chain links TRBV5-4 with TRBJ2-3; tentatively, D is TRBD1 or TRBD2 (5 bases each). V shed 0 bases and J shed 1 base, with 9 bases lying between them. Germline CDR1 SGHNT, CDR2 YYREEE (reference sequence). The CDR3 is 15 amino acids. CDR3 coding DNA: TGTGCCAGCAGCTTGGGGATGGGGGGCACAGATACGCAGTATTTT. Its protein is CASSLGMGGTDTQYF.

This sequence joins TRBV7-6 and TRBJ1-2, with 9 bases aligning to TRBD1. J was trimmed by 4 bases and V by 5 bases; bases with no gene match: 2. The CDR3 is 13 residues long. Germline V gives CDR1 SGHVS, CDR2 FNYEAQ. CDR3 in amino acids: CASSTGGPYGYTF. The CDR3 DNA follows: TGTGCCAGCAGCACAGGGGGCCCCTATGGCTACACCTTC.

The rearrangement joins TRBV4-1 to TRBJ2-1; the D call may be TRBD1 or TRBD2 (5 bases each). The germline gives CDR1 MGHRA, CDR2 YSYEKL. The CDR3 has 14 residues. The V end was cut by 2 bases, the J end by 5 bases, with 10 bases between. The CDR3 nucleotides read TGCGCCAGCAGCCAACAACGGGGCGACAATGAGCAGTTCTTC. Encoded protein: CASSQQRGDNEQFF.

The CDR3 sequence is CASLGQPGLATGELYF. The CDR3 nucleotides read TGCGCCAGCTTAGGACAACCAGGACTAGCAACCGGGGAGCTGTATTTT. V gene TRBV10-2 combines with J gene TRBJ2-3; TRBD2 agrees at 8 bases. Germline loops: CDR1 WSHSY, CDR2 SAAADI. Trimming took 8 bases from V and 14 from J; bases not matched to a gene: 24. This CDR3 has 16 residues.

The gene calls are TRBV6-1 and TRBJ2-1, with a possible D match to TRBD1 (5 bases). The CDR3 has 17 residues. Germline assignment: CDR1 MNHNS and CDR2 SASEGT. The V end lost 1 base, the J end lost 0 bases, and 13 bases lay between the germline ends. The CDR3 bases are TGTGCCAGCAGTGAAGAAAATTTCGACAGCTCCTACAATGAGCAGTTCTTC. It encodes CASSEENFDSSYNEQFF.

This clonotype was picked up a small number of times. Since no conserved phenylalanine or tryptophan closes the CDR3, a read error is the likely cause. No DNA is shown, since the ends of the CDR3 on it are uncertain; the CDR3 is the one TCRdb lists. This chain links TRBV7-6 with TRBJ1-6. The germline V gene encodes CDR1 SGHVS and CDR2 FNYEAQ. The CDR3 has 9 amino acids, counting both end residues. The CDR3 loop is CASSPMGSG.

The chain joins TRBV25-1 to TRBJ2-7; 13 bases line up with TRBD2. The CDR3 covers 14 residues. Germline CDR1 reads MGHDK; CDR2 reads SYGVNS. The junction had 5 bases not matched to a gene; V was cut back by 8 bases and J by 4 bases. The CDR3 sequence: CASSRTSGGYEQYF. The CDR3 region has the DNA TGTGCCAGCTCTCGGACTAGCGGGGGTTACGAGCAGTACTTC.

The rearrangement uses TRBV28 and TRBJ1-1; TRBD2 agrees at 7 bases. The better agreement between TRBJ2-3 and the DNA end casts doubt on the J call. The CDR3 sequence is 17 residues long. From germline, CDR1 is MDHEN and CDR2 SYDVKM. The CDR3 protein is CASRKLGGGRGPDTQYF. CDR3 sequence (DNA): TGTGCCAGCAGAAAACTCGGTGGCGGGAGAGGCCCAGATACGCAGTATTTT.

Notes on this clonotype: The conserved closing phenylalanine or tryptophan is absent in this CDR3, likely reflecting a read error. It is unclear where the CDR3 begins or ends on the DNA, so no DNA is shown, and the CDR3 is as TCRdb lists it. V and J are TRBV7-4 and TRBJ2-5; TRBD1 is the table's D call and was not checked against the DNA. Counting both end residues, the CDR3 totals 11 amino acids. In germline, CDR1 is SGHVT, CDR2 SQSDAQ. The CDR3 loop is CDSSLAPLRFL.

This clonotype has more than one count but fewer than ten. The conserved closing phenylalanine or tryptophan is absent in this CDR3, likely reflecting a read error. The DNA is omitted, as the CDR3 cannot be located on it reliably, and the CDR3 follows TCRdb's listing. The chain couples TRBV28 to TRBJ2-1; the DNA was not compared with TRBD1, the D call given in the table. Germline V gives CDR1 MDHEN, CDR2 SYDVKM. The length of the CDR3 is 16 amino acids, counting both ends. The CDR3: CASSRTGHQKGYTFGS.

This clonotype was counted many times. The CDR3 nucleotides read TGTGCCAGCACCGGAACGAATAGCAATCAGCCCCAGCATTTT. As protein: CASTGTNSNQPQHF. V is TRBV6-1 and J is TRBJ1-5, with no clear D. The V and J ends lost 7 bases and 0 bases respectively, with 10 bases between them. The CDR3 loop spans 14 amino acids. CDR1 MNHNS and CDR2 SASEGT come from the germline V gene.

This clonotype showed up many times. V is TRBV7-2 and J is TRBJ2-3, with D uncertain. The CDR3 covers 13 residues. Trimming pared 5 bases from V and 1 base from J, leaving 7 bases between. In germline, CDR1 is SGHTA, CDR2 FQGNSA. CDR3 region: CASSPSRTDTQYF. The CDR3 DNA follows: TGTGCCAGCAGCCCTAGTCGCACAGATACGCAGTATTTT. Complete variable domain (other parts from reference TRBV7-2 and TRBJ2-3): GAGVSQSPSNKVTEKGKDVELRCDPISGHTALYWYRQSLGQGLEFLIYFQGNSAPDKSGLPSDRFSAERTGGSVSTLTIQRTQQEDSAVYLCASSPSRTDTQYFGPGTRLTVL.

This clonotype was detected only once. The V and J genes are TRBV7-6 and TRBJ1-1, with TRBD1 matching 7 bases. With V trimmed by 4 bases and J by 4 bases, 6 bases remained unmatched. The length of the CDR3 is 14 residues. Germline V gene sequence: CDR1 SGHVS, CDR2 FNYEAQ. Here the CDR3 reads CASSSVQGITEAFF. CDR3 nucleotides: TGTGCCAGCAGCTCGGTACAGGGGATCACTGAAGCTTTCTTT.

This clonotype was detected many times. CDR3 sequence reads: CASSLRDRRIYNSPLHF. In DNA form, the CDR3 reads TGTGCCAGCAGCCTGCGCGACCGACGAATCTATAATTCACCCCTCCACTTT. The V gene is TRBV5-6, the J gene TRBJ1-6; D unclear. Trimming removed 4 bases at V and 3 bases at J, with 17 bases between. From germline, CDR1 is SGHDT and CDR2 YYEEEE. This CDR3 is built from 17 residues.

This clonotype was observed a few times. The rearrangement joins TRBV19 to TRBJ2-5; a weak D match, TRBD1 (5 bases). This CDR3 spans 13 amino acids. Germline loops: CDR1 LNHDA, CDR2 SQIVND (reference sequence). V was cut by 4 bases and J by 5 bases, with 11 bases left in between. CDR3 nucleotide sequence: TGTGCCAGTAGTACCCCAGGGTTGGAGACCCAGTACTTC. It codes for CASSTPGLETQYF.

The chain joins TRBV7-9 to TRBJ2-1; weak D call: TRBD1 (5 bases). Per germline, CDR1 SEHNR and CDR2 FQNEAQ (reference sequence). This CDR3 is 15 amino acids long. The V end was cut by 3 bases, the J end by 2 bases, with 11 bases between. CDR3 DNA: TGTGCCAGCAGCTTGGGGCCTGCGGCCTACAATGAGCAGTTCTTC. It encodes CASSLGPAAYNEQFF. The whole variable domain, remainder taken from reference TRBV7-9 and TRBJ2-1, is DTGVSQNPRHKITKRGQNVTFRCDPISEHNRLYWYRQTLGQGPEFLTYFQNEAQLEKSRLLSDRFSAERPKGSFSTLEIQRTEQGDSAMYLCASSLGPAAYNEQFFGPGTRLTVL.

Only a few counts were recorded for this clonotype. A clone one base away is much larger, so this may be a read error. This chain links TRBV11-2 with TRBJ2-1; D gene unclear. The J call could be wrong; TRBJ2-7 is a better fit for the DNA end. The CDR3 is made up of 13 amino acids. Per the germline V gene, CDR1 is SGHAT and CDR2 is FQNNGV. The CDR3 reads CASSLDPYNEQYF. CDR3 nucleotides: TGTGCCAGCAGCTTGGACCCCTACAATGAGCAGTACTTC.

Note on this clonotype: At one boundary the junction diverges from the germline segment, which might be a read error. The rearrangement links TRBV11-2 to TRBJ2-3, with D tentatively TRBD1 (7 bases). The CDR3 totals 17 residues. Per the germline V gene, CDR1 is SGHAT and CDR2 is FQNNGV. CDR3 residues: CASSWTRQGGNNSPLHF. The CDR3 coding sequence is TGTGCCAGCAGCTGGACCCGACAGGGAGGAAATAATTCACCCCTCCACTTC.

Of note for this clonotype: The CDR3 does not close with the conserved phenylalanine or tryptophan, likely indicating a read error. The DNA is left out, because the CDR3 cannot be placed on it with certainty; the CDR3 is given as TCRdb lists it. The chain joins TRBV7-8 to TRBJ2-5; the table's D gene call, TRBD2, was not cross checked with the DNA. The CDR3 is made up of 18 amino acids, end residues included. Per germline, CDR1 SGHVS and CDR2 FQNEAQ. This chain's CDR3 is CASSSSTSGNGREQFFGS.

CDR3 coding DNA: TGTGCCAGCTCACCATCAGTCTCTGGGGCCAACGTCCTGACTTTC. Translated: CASSPSVSGANVLTF. The chain carries TRBV18 and TRBJ2-6; no clear D. Trimming shortened V by 2 bases and J by 0 bases, and 5 bases separated the two germline ends. CDR3 length equals 15 residues. The germline CDR1 and CDR2 sequences are KGHSH and LQKENI.

CDR3 in DNA: TGTGCCAGCAGCTTGAACAGGGCTGGCTACACCTTC. This gives the protein CASSLNRAGYTF. The V and J genes are TRBV5-6 and TRBJ1-2; maybe TRBD1 (6 bases). This CDR3 has 12 residues. V was shortened by 1 base and J by 7 bases, with 8 bases between the two germline ends. The germline gives CDR1 SGHDT, CDR2 YYEEEE. The full variable domain, its missing parts supplied by reference TRBV5-6 and TRBJ1-2, is DAGVTQSPTHLIKTRGQQVTLRCSPKSGHDTVSWYQQALGQGPQFIFQYYEEEERQRGNFPDRFSGHQFPNYSSELNVNALLLGDSALYLCASSLNRAGYTFGSGTRLTVV.